This T cell receptor (beta chain) was found in a study of post-analysis software for immune sequencing data. Study-level points and caveats: Controls significantly exceeded multiple sclerosis patients in normalized Chao1 diversity. TRBV segments more frequent in patients than in controls numbered five and included TRBV5-6, TRBV5-1 and TRBV20-1.

The length of the CDR3 is 14 residues. Per germline, CDR1 MNHEY and CDR2 SVGAGI. V was trimmed by 6 bases and J by 6 bases, leaving 15 bases between them. A note on this clonotype: Its antigen is currently unknown.

Libraries were made from TCR beta cDNA, and they carried unique molecular identifiers. TCRdb reanalysed the PCR reads using MiXCR and keeps one entry per CDR3 protein. The sample lists about 500,000 distinct CDR3 sequences; over 35% were seen once. Sequenced: blood. This sequence originates from a girl between 5 and 17 years old with multiple sclerosis. The chain uses TRBV6-5 and TRBJ1-5, with D perhaps TRBD1 (6 bases). The CDR3 DNA reads TGTGCCAGCAGACCAACAGGGCAGAGTCAGCCCCAGCATTTT. This codes for CASRPTGQSQPQHF.